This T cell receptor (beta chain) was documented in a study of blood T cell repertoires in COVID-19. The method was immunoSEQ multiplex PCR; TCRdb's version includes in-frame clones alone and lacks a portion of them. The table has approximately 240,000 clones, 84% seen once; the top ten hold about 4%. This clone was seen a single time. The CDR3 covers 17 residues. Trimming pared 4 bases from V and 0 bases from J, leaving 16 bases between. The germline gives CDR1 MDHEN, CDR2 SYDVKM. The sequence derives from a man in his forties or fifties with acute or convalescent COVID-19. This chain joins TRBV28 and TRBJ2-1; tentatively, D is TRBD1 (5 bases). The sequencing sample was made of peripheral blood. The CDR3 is CASSSSGLSSSYNEQFF. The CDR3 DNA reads TGTGCCAGCAGTTCATCAGGGTTAAGTAGCTCCTACAATGAGCAGTTCTTC.